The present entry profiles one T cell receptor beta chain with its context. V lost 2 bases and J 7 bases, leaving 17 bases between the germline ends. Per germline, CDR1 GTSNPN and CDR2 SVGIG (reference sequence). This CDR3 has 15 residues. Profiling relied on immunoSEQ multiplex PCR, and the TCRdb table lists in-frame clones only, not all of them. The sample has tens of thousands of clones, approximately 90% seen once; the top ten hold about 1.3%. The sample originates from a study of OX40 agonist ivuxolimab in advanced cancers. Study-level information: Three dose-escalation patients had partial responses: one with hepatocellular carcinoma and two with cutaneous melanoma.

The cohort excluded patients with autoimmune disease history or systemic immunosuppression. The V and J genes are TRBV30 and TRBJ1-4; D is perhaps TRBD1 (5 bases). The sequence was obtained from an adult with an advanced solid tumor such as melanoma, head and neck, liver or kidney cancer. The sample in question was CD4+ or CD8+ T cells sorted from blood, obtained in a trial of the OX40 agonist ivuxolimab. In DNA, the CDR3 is TGTGCCTGGAGTCTCTCCCGGGGCGGGGGTGAAAAACTGTTTTTT. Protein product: CAWSLSRGGGEKLFF. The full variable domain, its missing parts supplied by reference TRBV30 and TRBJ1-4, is SQTIHQWPATLVQPVGSPLSLECTVEGTSNPNLYWYRQAAGRGLQLLFYSVGIGQISSEVPQNLSASRPQDRQFILSSKKLLLSDSGFYLCAWSLSRGGGEKLFFGSGTQLSVL.